This TCR beta chain was identified in a study of blood T cell repertoires in COVID-19. Across the whole study: The United States, Italy and Spain provided the acute and convalescent COVID-19 samples. From T cells, B-cell-depleted T cells, or PBMCs came the material, which was cDNA or gDNA.

Germline CDR1 reads SGHDN; CDR2 reads FVKESK. V was trimmed by 2 bases and J by 5 bases, leaving 12 bases between them. The CDR3 contains 15 residues. Authors' methods: The assay estimated nucleated cells by amplifying reference gene primers. Repertoires were generated with immunoSEQ multiplex PCR, while TCRdb's copy carries only in-frame clones and drops some. V, J and clone size are taken as reported in that table, and D and trimming were inferred from the DNA itself. The table records 65,000 or so clones, roughly 87% of them present only once. The clonotype originates from a human donor with acute or convalescent COVID-19. The donor label of this sample is uncertain. The sample taken for sequencing was peripheral blood. V usage is TRBV14 and J usage is TRBJ1-4, with D tentatively TRBD1 (5 bases). In DNA form, the CDR3 reads TGTGCCAGCAGCCAAAGACAGTCGCAAAATGAAAAACTGTTTTTT. Translating it yields CASSQRQSQNEKLFF.